Sequencing of this TCR beta chain was carried out in a study of patients and donors after allogeneic stem cell transplantation. TCRdb processed the RT-PCR reads anew with MiXCR; each CDR3 protein has one entry. The table records under 200,000 distinct CDR3 sequences, about 30% of them present only once. This CDR3 is built from 14 residues. The V gene lost 2 bases and the J gene lost 3 bases, with 7 bases spanning the gap. Source material: blood, either unsorted or a sorted T cell fraction (not recorded which). This clonotype originated in a human donor who was either an allogeneic HSCT recipient or a stem cell or donor lymphocyte infusion donor (not recorded which). It is not recorded whose cells these are; they may come from a transplant donor. The chain couples TRBV12-3 or TRBV12-4 to TRBJ2-2; D call uncertain. The CDR3 spells CASSLPPHTGELFF. The CDR3 bases are TGTGCCAGCAGTTTACCTCCCCACACCGGGGAGCTGTTTTTT.